This TCR beta chain emerged from a study of cytomegalovirus exposure and HLA in healthy donors. Findings and caveats of the study: A later look showed TCR association rates differing by HLA locus, highest for DRB1 and lowest for HLA-C. An ancestry cluster, one associated with Asian ancestry, reportedly showed fewer N-insertions than the approximately 650-donor mean in a later analysis. Most subjects' HLA-A and HLA-B alleles were reportedly predicted from TCR beta sequences. The analysis excluded some indistinguishable V segments, including TRBV6-2 and TRBV6-3.

This CDR3 contains 11 residues. V was pared by 8 bases and J by 7 bases, with 12 bases between. The germline CDR1 and CDR2 sequences are GTSNPN and SVGIG (reference sequence). The primer mix had 60 Vbeta and 13 Jbeta primers. The data were produced by immunoSEQ multiplex PCR, yet TCRdb's version contains in-frame clones alone and is incomplete. The sample consists of some 120,000 clones, about 81% of them appearing once. A note on this clone: What it recognizes is unknown.

The source of this sequence is a woman aged 25 to 45 in good health and CMV-seronegative. The specimen sequenced was PBMCs. The chain carries TRBV30 and TRBJ2-1, with D possibly matching TRBD2 (5 bases). This CDR3 reads CARLLGNEQFF. Written as DNA, the CDR3 is TGTGCCCGCCTACTAGGGAATGAGCAGTTCTTC.